The clone carrying this TCR beta chain was observed many times. With a J-beta primer mix and a sample-barcoded 5' primer, a second PCR ran roughly 6 to 12 cycles. MiXCR was run by TCRdb on the 5' RACE reads, yielding one entry per CDR3 protein. The sample records hundreds of thousands of distinct CDR3 sequences, under 25% being singletons. This sample stems from a study of blood T cells in healthy people across ages. V was shortened by 0 bases and J by 0 bases, with 12 bases between the two germline ends. The germline CDR1 and CDR2 sequences are DFQATT and SNEGSKA (reference sequence). The CDR3 loop spans 16 amino acids.

The chain joins TRBV20-1 to TRBJ2-4; the D is unclear. This sequence was found in a man aged 65 to 85 in good health. Sequenced: blood. The CDR3 here is CSARDLARLAKNIQYF. The CDR3 coding sequence is TGCAGTGCTAGAGATCTGGCCAGATTAGCCAAAAACATTCAGTACTTC.